Presented here are 30 T cell receptor beta chains from one specimen sequenced in a study of cytomegalovirus exposure and HLA in healthy donors. Libraries were prepared by immunoSEQ multiplex PCR; TCRdb keeps only in-frame clonotypes and omits some of them. This sample has 150,000 to 200,000 clones; around 88% occur once, and the top ten carry around 2.4%. Material for sequencing was PBMCs. The receptor set was obtained from a woman aged 18-29 years in good health and CMV-seronegative.

The chain combines TRBV29-1 with TRBJ2-1, with D possibly being TRBD2 (5 bases). Germline CDR1 reads SQVTM; CDR2 reads ANQGSEA. The CDR3 is made up of 15 amino acids. V was clipped by 3 bases and J by 3 bases, with 15 bases between them. The CDR3 region is CSVERGSRIYNEQFF. CDR3 sequence (DNA): TGCAGCGTTGAGAGAGGGAGTAGGATCTACAATGAGCAGTTCTTC.

The gene calls are TRBV21-1 and TRBJ1-5; TRBD1, the table's D call, was not compared with the DNA. TRBV21-1 is an annotated pseudogene. CDR3 length equals 14 residues. The CDR3 reads CASSTRTGDQPQHF. As DNA, the CDR3 is TGTGCCAGCAGCACACGGACAGGGGATCAGCCCCAGCATTTT.

The gene calls are TRBV5-1 and TRBJ2-1; no firm D call. Germline loops: CDR1 SGHRS, CDR2 YFSETQ. CDR3 length: 17 amino acids. The V end was cut by 1 base, the J end by 8 bases, with 22 bases between. In nucleotides, the CDR3 is TGCGCCAGCAGCTTGATGCGTGGAAATCGTCGGGTATATGAGCAGTTCTTC. Amino acids: CASSLMRGNRRVYEQFF. Supplemented by reference TRBV5-1 and TRBJ2-1, the full variable domain reads KAGVTQTPRYLIKTRGQQVTLSCSPISGHRSVSWYQQTPGQGLQFLFEYFSETQRNKGNFPGRFSGRQFSNSRSEMNVSTLELGDSALYLCASSLMRGNRRVYEQFFGPGTRLTVL.

The chain combines TRBV2 with TRBJ2-7; no definite D call. V was trimmed by 5 bases and J by 0 bases, leaving 5 bases between them. CDR1 is SNHLY and CDR2 is FYNNEI in the germline V gene. CDR3 length equals 12 residues. In DNA form, the CDR3 reads TGTGCCAGCAGTCCAGTCTCCTACGAGCAGTACTTC. Residues: CASSPVSYEQYF. Variable domain in full (rest from reference TRBV2 and TRBJ2-7): EPEVTQTPSHQVTQMGQEVILRCVPISNHLYFYWYRQILGQKVEFLVSFYNNEISEKSEIFDDQFSVERPDGSNFTLKIRSTKLEDSAMYFCASSPVSYEQYFGPGTRLTVT.

The chain has TRBV27 and TRBJ1-2; 7 nucleotides line up with TRBD1. Trimming at V came to 4 bases and at J to 0 bases, leaving 8 bases not matched to a gene. This CDR3 is 16 amino acids long. Germline V gene data show CDR1 as MNHEY and CDR2 as SMNVEV (reference sequence). CDR3 amino acids: CASSSMPDRSNYGYTF. The CDR3 DNA reads as TGTGCCAGCAGTTCTATGCCGGACAGGTCTAACTATGGCTACACCTTC.

The table lists this clone with a few counts. V is TRBV7-8 and J is TRBJ1-2; possible D gene TRBD1, 6 bases. The CDR3 is 12 amino acids. Trimming removed 4 bases from V and 7 bases from J, with 10 bases in between. Germline V gene data show CDR1 as SGHVS and CDR2 as FQNEAQ. The DNA of the CDR3 is TGTGCCAGCAGCTCCTCAGGGGCTGGCTACACCTTC. It specifies CASSSSGAGYTF.

The chain employs TRBV5-1 and TRBJ1-6; 9 bases fit TRBD1. The CDR3 length is 15 residues. V shed 3 bases and J 8 bases; nucleotides not matched to a gene: 6. Germline V gene sequence: CDR1 SGHRS, CDR2 YFSETQ. CDR3 coding DNA: TGCGCCAGCAGCTCCGCCACAGGGGGCTATTCACCCCTCCACTTT. Translating gives CASSSATGGYSPLHF.

This chain joins TRBV5-1 and TRBJ1-2; possible D gene TRBD1, 6 bases. The CDR3 runs to 16 residues. Germline CDR1 SGHRS, CDR2 YFSETQ. The V end lost 1 base, the J end lost 4 bases, and 17 bases lay between the germline ends. CDR3 sequence (DNA): TGCGCCAGCAGCTTGAACCCCGGGACACGTTCCTATGGCTACACCTTC. Its protein is CASSLNPGTRSYGYTF.

This chain joins TRBV13 and TRBJ2-7, with D perhaps TRBD2 (5 bases). Germline CDR1 is PRHDT and CDR2 is FYEKMQ (reference sequence). The CDR3 is made up of 13 amino acids. V was clipped by 5 bases and J by 5 bases, with 13 bases between them. The CDR3 DNA follows: TGTGCCAGCAGCGTCGGACTGCCTAACGAGCAGTACTTC. It translates to CASSVGLPNEQYF.

The chain employs TRBV30 and TRBJ2-7, with D possibly TRBD1 on 5 matching bases. The CDR3 contains 12 residues. Germline V gene lookup returns CDR1 GTSNPN and CDR2 SVGIG (reference sequence). V was cut by 3 bases and J by 4 bases, with 10 bases left in between. CDR3 sequence reads: CAWRRQPYEQYF. The CDR3 nucleotides read TGTGCCTGGAGACGACAGCCATACGAGCAGTACTTC.

This CDR3 is CASSISGVGGNTIYF. CDR3 sequence (DNA): TGTGCCAGCAGCATAAGCGGAGTAGGTGGAAACACCATATATTTT. This chain joins TRBV9 and TRBJ1-3; D is unresolved. V lost 4 bases and J 3 bases, leaving 14 bases between the germline ends. The CDR3 sequence is 15 residues long. Germline V gives CDR1 SGDLS, CDR2 YYNGEE.

The CDR3 DNA is TGCGCCAGCAGCTTCCAGGTGACACAGGACCTCTCCTACGAGCAGTACTTC. Translated: CASSFQVTQDLSYEQYF. The chain recombines TRBV4-1 with TRBJ2-7; maybe TRBD1 (5 bases). CDR1 and CDR2 (germline): MGHRA, YSYEKL. CDR3 length: 17 residues. The V gene lost 5 bases and the J gene lost 0 bases, with 20 bases spanning the gap.

This chain links TRBV7-2 with TRBJ2-3; a weak D match, TRBD1 (5 bases). This CDR3 spans 12 amino acids. CDR1 and CDR2 from the germline V gene are SGHTA and FQGNSA. Between the trimmed V and J ends, which lost 6 bases and 7 bases, there was a span of 11 bases. The CDR3 sequence: CASSFNRYTQYF. The DNA for the CDR3 is TGTGCCAGCAGTTTCAACAGGTATACGCAGTATTTT.

V is TRBV4-3 and J is TRBJ2-5; D is possibly TRBD2 (6 bases). The CDR3 loop spans 15 amino acids. The germline V gene encodes CDR1 LGHNA and CDR2 YSLEER. The ends were cut back, 3 bases at V and 4 bases at J, with 15 bases in the middle. CDR3 loop: CASSHTLTRRETQYF. The CDR3 nucleotides are TGCGCCAGCAGCCACACTTTGACTAGGCGAGAGACCCAGTACTTC.

This chain uses TRBV19 with TRBJ1-1; 10 nucleotides line up with TRBD1. Germline V gene sequence: CDR1 LNHDA, CDR2 SQIVND (reference sequence). V shed 4 bases and J 3 bases; nucleotides not matched to a gene: 5. This CDR3 contains 15 residues. Here the CDR3 reads CASSTRQGAYTEAFF. CDR3 bases: TGTGCCAGTAGTACAAGACAGGGGGCCTACACTGAAGCTTTCTTT.

The gene calls are TRBV27 and TRBJ2-1; TRBD1 is a possible D gene (6 bases). Germline V gene data show CDR1 as MNHEY and CDR2 as SMNVEV (reference sequence). V was clipped by 2 bases and J by 3 bases, with 17 bases between them. The CDR3 contains 17 residues. The CDR3 region is CASSLKGGRFLYNEQFF. The CDR3, as DNA: TGTGCCAGCAGTTTAAAAGGGGGAAGATTTCTCTACAATGAGCAGTTCTTC.

The chain joins TRBV19 to TRBJ1-6; D unclear. V lost 5 bases to trimming and J lost 7 bases, with 12 bases between them. Germline assignment: CDR1 LNHDA and CDR2 SQIVND (reference sequence). The CDR3 is made up of 14 amino acids. This CDR3 reads CASSPHHKNSPLHF. In DNA, the CDR3 is TGTGCCAGTAGTCCGCACCACAAAAATTCACCCCTCCACTTT.

V and J are TRBV18 and TRBJ1-1; maybe TRBD1 (5 bases). This CDR3 is 14 amino acids long. Germline V CDR1 and CDR2: KGHSH, LQKENI. Between the trimmed V and J ends, which lost 4 bases and 0 bases, there was a span of 9 bases. In DNA form, the CDR3 reads TGTGCCAGCTCACTCGGGGGGATGAACACTGAAGCTTTCTTT. Translated: CASSLGGMNTEAFF.

The chain links TRBV9 to TRBJ2-1; 14 bases map to TRBD2. CDR1 SGDLS and CDR2 YYNGEE come from the germline V gene. V lost 2 bases and J lost 7; bases outside the gene matches: 11. This CDR3 contains 18 residues. CDR3 residues: CASSVGLAGGGGGNEQFF. The CDR3 bases are TGTGCCAGCAGCGTCGGACTAGCGGGAGGCGGTGGGGGGAATGAGCAGTTCTTC.

This clone has just a few counts. The chain carries TRBV7-9 and TRBJ1-2; 7 nucleotides align to TRBD1. Germline CDR1 reads SEHNR; CDR2 reads FQNEAQ (reference sequence). J lost 4 bases, V lost 0 bases, and 2 bases had no gene match. This CDR3 contains 14 residues. CDR3 in DNA: TGTGCCAGCAGCTTAGCGGGACAGATCTATGGCTACACCTTC. Protein product: CASSLAGQIYGYTF.

The CDR3 nucleotides read TGTGCCAGCAGCGTAGATTCCGGTGAAAAACTGTTTTTT. Translation gives CASSVDSGEKLFF. The chain combines TRBV9 with TRBJ1-4; no clear D. The CDR3 runs 13 residues. Germline CDR1 reads SGDLS; CDR2 reads YYNGEE. V lost 0 bases to trimming and J lost 7 bases, with 7 bases between them.

The rearrangement uses TRBV7-8 and TRBJ1-5; tentative D call: TRBD1 (6 bases). CDR1 and CDR2 from the germline V gene are SGHVS and FQNEAQ. V lost 5 bases and J 7 bases, leaving 15 bases between the germline ends. This CDR3 contains 14 residues. Here the CDR3 DNA reads TGTGCCAGCAGCAACAGGGCCCCAAGACAGCCCCAGCATTTT. Amino acid sequence: CASSNRAPRQPQHF.

The rearrangement links TRBV30 to TRBJ1-5, with D possibly matching TRBD1 (5 bases). Trimming removed 2 bases at V and 3 bases at J, with 14 bases between. The CDR3 has 15 residues. Germline V gene lookup returns CDR1 GTSNPN and CDR2 SVGIG (reference sequence). This CDR3 reads CAWSYKGLHNQPQHF. DNA for the CDR3: TGTGCCTGGAGTTACAAGGGGCTACACAATCAGCCCCAGCATTTT. Supplemented by reference TRBV30 and TRBJ1-5, the full variable domain reads SQTIHQWPATLVQPVGSPLSLECTVEGTSNPNLYWYRQAAGRGLQLLFYSVGIGQISSEVPQNLSASRPQDRQFILSSKKLLLSDSGFYLCAWSYKGLHNQPQHFGDGTRLSIL.

The chain has TRBV4-3 and TRBJ2-1; D gene ambiguous. CDR3 length: 13 residues. Germline V gene sequence: CDR1 LGHNA, CDR2 YSLEER. V was cut by 0 bases and J by 13 bases, with 13 bases left in between. CDR3 sequence: CASSQDEDQPQFF. CDR3 in DNA: TGCGCCAGCAGCCAAGATGAGGATCAGCCCCAGTTCTTC.

The DNA for the CDR3 is TGTGCCAGCAGCTTCCGGCAGGGATCAGATACGCAGTATTTT. Protein product: CASSFRQGSDTQYF. The gene calls are TRBV5-6 and TRBJ2-3; D is perhaps TRBD1 (5 bases). V was clipped by 2 bases and J by 4 bases, with 11 bases between them. Germline lookup yields CDR1 SGHDT and CDR2 YYEEEE. This CDR3 is built from 14 residues.

The gene calls are TRBV4-3 and TRBJ2-7; the D gene is possibly TRBD2 (6 bases). V was pared by 0 bases and J by 3 bases, with 12 bases between. The CDR3 length is 15 residues. Germline CDR1 and CDR2: LGHNA and YSLEER. CDR3 sequence: CASSQDRRGGYEQYF. DNA of the CDR3: TGCGCCAGCAGCCAAGATCGGAGGGGTGGCTACGAGCAGTACTTC.

V is TRBV5-1 and J is TRBJ2-1; 10 bases align to TRBD2. Germline CDR1 is SGHRS and CDR2 is YFSETQ. CDR3 size: 16 residues. With 6 bases clipped from V and 5 bases from J, the junction kept 11 bases outside the gene matches. For the CDR3, the DNA is TGCGCCAGCATCCCAGGCGGGACTAGCGCGGACAATGAGCAGTTCTTC. The encoded protein is CASIPGGTSADNEQFF.

This clone occurred a few times. The J gene is TRBJ1-2, the V gene TRBV6-5, with D unresolved. Trimming stripped 0 bases from V and 4 bases from J, with 12 bases between. The CDR3 has 15 residues. Per germline, CDR1 MNHEY and CDR2 SVGAGI. CDR3 in amino acids: CASSYSRHTSYGYTF. The CDR3 region has the DNA TGTGCCAGCAGTTACTCGAGACATACATCCTATGGCTACACCTTC.

Only one count was recorded for this clone. The chain carries TRBV6-5 and TRBJ2-1; D is unclear. The CDR3 runs 14 residues. Trimming removed 8 bases at V and 2 bases at J, with 13 bases between. Germline CDR1 is MNHEY and CDR2 is SVGAGI. CDR3 residues: CASWQRGTYNEQFF. The CDR3 DNA sequence: TGTGCCAGCTGGCAGCGTGGAACCTACAATGAGCAGTTCTTC.

The CDR3 sequence: CASRAGTATPNIAGANVLTF. DNA of the CDR3: TGTGCCAGCAGAGCCGGGACAGCTACCCCCAATATCGCTGGGGCCAACGTCCTGACTTTC. J is TRBJ2-6 and V is TRBV2, with 7 bases lining up with TRBD1. The J segment lost 2 bases and the V segment lost 6 bases, leaving 19 bases of the junction unmatched. The CDR3 spans 20 residues. The germline gives CDR1 SNHLY, CDR2 FYNNEI. Full variable domain (missing parts from reference TRBV2 and TRBJ2-6): EPEVTQTPSHQVTQMGQEVILRCVPISNHLYFYWYRQILGQKVEFLVSFYNNEISEKSEIFDDQFSVERPDGSNFTLKIRSTKLEDSAMYFCASRAGTATPNIAGANVLTFGAGSRLTVL.